The rows below give T cell receptor beta chains drawn from one sample of a study of cytomegalovirus exposure and HLA in healthy donors. Clones were sequenced by immunoSEQ multiplex PCR, and TCRdb holds only the in-frame ones, with some missing. The sample includes fewer than 140,000 clones, 65% to 80% of them seen just once. Input material: PBMCs. These receptors were obtained from a man aged 55 to 70 in good health and CMV-seronegative. CDR3s include the opening cysteine and the closing phenylalanine or tryptophan. The D gene is left open where the match is weak. Clone size appears in some rows only: once, few, many, or a class for an expanded clone.

>.|TRBJ2-5|TRBV21-1|.
TGTGCCAGCAGCGCGATCCGGGACAGGGATCAAGAGACCCAGTACTTC
CASSAIRDRDQETQYF
>once|TRBJ1-5|TRBV10-3|.
TGTGCCATCAGTGGGGGGGACGATCAGCCCCAGCATTTT
CAISGGDDQPQHF
>.|TRBJ1-2|TRBV7-2|TRBD1
TGTGCCAGCAGCCCCTTGGGTTTCGGGACAGGATTTGGCTACACCTTC
CASSPLGFGTGFGYTF
>.|TRBJ2-1|TRBV5-1|TRBD1
TGCGCCAGCAGCCCCTTGACAGGGGGCAATGAGCAGTTCTTC
CASSPLTGGNEQFF
>.|TRBJ1-2|TRBV30|TRBD1
TGTGCCTGGAGTGAGTCCCGGGACAGATATGGCTACACCTTC
CAWSESRDRYGYTF
>.|TRBJ2-4|TRBV5-6|.
TGTGCCAGCGGCGAACTACAGGGCGGCAAAAACATTCAGTACTTC
CASGELQGGKNIQYF
>once|TRBJ1-3|TRBV30|.
TGTGCCGGGGCGACTTTGGGAAACACCATATATTTT
CAGATLGNTIYF
>.|TRBJ2-2|TRBV18|.
TGTGCCAGCTCAGGATTCCCCAGGGACACCGGGGAGCTGTTTTTT
CASSGFPRDTGELFF
>.|TRBJ2-3|TRBV13|.
TGTGCCAGCAGCTTATCGCTGAGTACAGATACGCAGTATTTT
CASSLSLSTDTQYF
>once|TRBJ1-1|TRBV19|.
TGTGCCAGTACGGAGTTCACTGAAGCTTTCTTT
CASTEFTEAFF
>.|TRBJ1-3|TRBV9|.
TGTGCCAGCAGCGATGTATCTGGAAACACCATATATTTT
CASSDVSGNTIYF
>.|TRBJ2-2|TRBV19|.
TGTGCCAGTACCTACAGGTTCACCGGGGAGCTGTTTTTT
CASTYRFTGELFF
>.|TRBJ1-1|TRBV29-1|.
TGCAGCGTTGAGGGAGGACGACTTGGGGCTTTCTTT
CSVEGGRLGAFF
>.|TRBJ1-5|TRBV6-1|.
TGTGCCAGCAGCCTTAGCAATCAGCCCCAGCATTTT
CASSLSNQPQHF
>.|TRBJ2-5|TRBV7-2|TRBD2
TGTGCCAGCAGCTTAGCGGGACTAACCCAAGAGACCCAGTACTTC
CASSLAGLTQETQYF
>.|TRBJ1-5|TRBV21-1|.
TGTGCCAGCAGCAAAGGGGGTCGGGGAAGCAATCAGCCCCAGCATTTT
CASSKGGRGSNQPQHF
>.|TRBJ1-4|TRBV2|TRBD1
TGTGCCAGCAGTGAAAGCCGGACAGGACCTAATGAAAAACTGTTTTTT
CASSESRTGPNEKLFF
>.|TRBJ2-7|TRBV6-4|.
TGTGCCAGCAGTGACCGTATTGACAGTCGAGAGCAGTACTTC
CASSDRIDSREQYF
>few|TRBJ2-3|TRBV9|TRBD2
TGTGCCAGCAGCGTAGGCCTAGCGGGGGCTTCTAGCACAGATACGCAGTATTTT
CASSVGLAGASSTDTQYF
>.|TRBJ1-2|TRBV27|TRBD1
TGTGCCAGCAGTTCCCCGGGACAGACCTATGGCTACACCTTC
CASSSPGQTYGYTF
>.|TRBJ1-1|TRBV7-6|.
TGTGCCAGCAGCTTAGTTTCAGGGTGGTCCACTGAAGCTTTCTTT
CASSLVSGWSTEAFF
>once|TRBJ2-1|TRBV7-2|TRBD2
TGTGCCAGCAGCTTATTTCGCGGGGGGGTCTGGGATGAGCAGTTCTTC
CASSLFRGGVWDEQFF
>once|TRBJ2-1|TRBV2|TRBD1
TGTGCCAGCAGTGCTACAGGGGGAAGGCAGTTCTTC
CASSATGGRQFF
>.|TRBJ1-1|TRBV18|.
TGTGCCAGCTCACTCAATGGGCAGAACACTGAAGCTTTCTTT
CASSLNGQNTEAFF
>.|TRBJ2-2|TRBV6-5|.
TGTGCCAGCAGTTACCCGAAGGGGGTCGGGACCGGGGAGCTGTTTTTT
CASSYPKGVGTGELFF
>.|TRBJ2-1|TRBV7-8|TRBD2
TGTGCCAGCAGCCCCCGAGTGATAGCGGGGCTAAATGAGCAGTTCTTC
CASSPRVIAGLNEQFF
>.|TRBJ2-6|TRBV5-1|.
TGCGCCAGCAGCCCAATCTCTGGGGCCAACGTCCTGACTTTC
CASSPISGANVLTF
>.|TRBJ1-1|TRBV7-7|TRBD1
TGTGCCACACAAAAAATTCACCGGACAGGGAGGGGAAGTGAAGCTTTCTTT
CATQKIHRTGRGSEAFF
>few|TRBJ1-1|TRBV6-1|.
TGTGCCAGCGGGGGACACTGGATGAACACTGAAGCTTTCTTT
CASGGHWMNTEAFF
>once|TRBJ2-5|TRBV6-5|.
TGTGCCAGCCTGGACTCGAACCAAGAGACCCAGTACTTC
CASLDSNQETQYF
>.|TRBJ1-5|TRBV7-2|TRBD1
TGTGCCAGCAGCCCCACAGGGGGCCCCAATCAGCCCCAGCATTTT
CASSPTGGPNQPQHF
>.|TRBJ2-4|TRBV5-1|TRBD2
TGCGCCAGCAGCTTAGGCGGGGGGGCAAAAAACATTCAGTACTTC
CASSLGGGAKNIQYF
>.|TRBJ2-1|TRBV6-6|TRBD1
TGTGCCAGCCGGGACAGCTCCTACAATGAGCAGTTCTTC
CASRDSSYNEQFF
>once|TRBJ2-5|TRBV4-2|TRBD1
TGTGCCAGCAGCGGTTGGACAGGGGCCGGTGAGACCCAGTACTTC
CASSGWTGAGETQYF
>.|TRBJ1-4|TRBV7-9|.
TGTGCCAGCGGCCAGTGGCAGGGTAATGAAAAACTGTTTTTT
CASGQWQGNEKLFF
>.|TRBJ1-5|TRBV9|TRBD1
TGTGCCAGCAGCTCCGGGACAGGGGGCATCTATCAGCCCCAGCATTTT
CASSSGTGGIYQPQHF
>once|TRBJ2-1|TRBV5-4|.
TGTGCCAGCAGCGGGGGGGCGGGGATCACCTACAATGAGCAGTTCTTC
CASSGGAGITYNEQFF
>few|TRBJ1-1|TRBV20-1|.
TGCAGTGCTACAGTGATCACTGAAGCTTTCTTT
CSATVITEAFF
>.|TRBJ1-2|TRBV29-1|.
TGCAGCGTTACGGTCAGGGGAGCTAACTATGGCTACACCTTC
CSVTVRGANYGYTF
>.|TRBJ1-5|TRBV2|TRBD1
TGTGCCAGCGGACAGGCAAACAATCAGCCCCAGCATTTT
CASGQANNQPQHF
>.|TRBJ2-3|TRBV5-1|.
TGCGCCAGCAGCTTGGCAGGAATAGGCACAGATACGCAGTATTTT
CASSLAGIGTDTQYF
>few|TRBJ1-2|TRBV28|.
TGTGCCAGCAGTTTAGGGGGCGACTATGGCTACACCTTC
CASSLGGDYGYTF
>.|TRBJ2-5|TRBV19|.
TGTGCCAGTAGTACCGGAGTCAAAGAGACCCAGTACTTC
CASSTGVKETQYF
>.|TRBJ2-1|TRBV29-1|.
TGCAGCGTTGACCCCCGCTACAATGAGCAGTTCTTC
CSVDPRYNEQFF
>.|TRBJ1-2|TRBV9|.
TGTGCCAGCACCGGACAGCACTATGGCTACACCTTC
CASTGQHYGYTF
>.|TRBJ1-2|TRBV6-1|.
TGTGCCAGCAGTGAAACAGTGGGTGGGCTCGAAACCTTC
CASSETVGGLETF
>.|TRBJ2-2|TRBV2|TRBD1
TGTGCCAGCAGTAAGACGGGACAGACGAACACCGGGGAGCTGTTTTTT
CASSKTGQTNTGELFF
>.|TRBJ1-6|TRBV27|TRBD1
TGTGCCAGCGGGACAGGGGGCAGGGGGTCACCCCTCCACTTT
CASGTGGRGSPLHF